Listed below are T cell receptor beta chains from one sample, sequenced in a study of cytomegalovirus exposure and HLA in healthy donors. Generated by immunoSEQ multiplex PCR, the TCRdb table keeps only in-frame clones and is missing some. The sample records approximately 160,000 clones, around 82% being singletons. The sequencing sample was made of PBMCs. Receptor source: a young man in good health and CMV-seropositive. The CDR3 runs from the conserved cysteine through the conserved F or W. Each record gives: J gene, clone size, D gene, V gene, CDR3 protein, CDR3 DNA. D genes are given only for firm matches. Clone sizes are given selectively: once, few, many, or a class where the clone is expanded.

j_gene: TRBJ2-5
abundance: NA
d_gene: TRBD2
v_gene: TRBV19
CDR3aa: CASSLASGGRETQYF
CDR3nt: TGTGCCAGTAGTCTGGCTAGCGGGGGGAGAGAGACCCAGTACTTC

j_gene: TRBJ1-2
abundance: NA
d_gene: TRBD1
v_gene: TRBV28
CDR3aa: CASSAGQGNYGYTF
CDR3nt: TGTGCCAGCAGTGCGGGACAGGGTAACTATGGCTACACCTTC

j_gene: TRBJ2-7
abundance: once
d_gene: NA
v_gene: TRBV4-3
CDR3aa: CASSQGLQGDFSYEQYF
CDR3nt: TGCGCCAGCAGCCAGGGACTACAGGGAGATTTTTCCTACGAGCAGTACTTC

j_gene: TRBJ2-7
abundance: NA
d_gene: TRBD1
v_gene: TRBV29-1
CDR3aa: CSVVSGTGAHEQYF
CDR3nt: TGCAGCGTTGTATCGGGGACAGGGGCGCACGAGCAGTACTTC

j_gene: TRBJ2-5
abundance: NA
d_gene: TRBD1
v_gene: TRBV28
CDR3aa: CASNDRGIKGETQYF
CDR3nt: TGTGCCAGCAACGACAGGGGAATAAAGGGAGAGACCCAGTACTTC

j_gene: TRBJ2-5
abundance: NA
d_gene: TRBD1
v_gene: TRBV5-6
CDR3aa: CASSAWDRGWQETQYF
CDR3nt: TGTGCCAGCAGCGCGTGGGACAGGGGTTGGCAAGAGACCCAGTACTTC

j_gene: TRBJ2-7
abundance: NA
d_gene: NA
v_gene: TRBV28
CDR3aa: CASIRLDTYEQYF
CDR3nt: TGTGCCAGCATCCGACTGGATACCTACGAGCAGTACTTC

j_gene: TRBJ2-5
abundance: NA
d_gene: NA
v_gene: TRBV7-2
CDR3aa: CASSLQYQETQYF
CDR3nt: TGTGCCAGCAGCCTACAGTACCAAGAGACCCAGTACTTC

j_gene: TRBJ2-3
abundance: once
d_gene: NA
v_gene: TRBV6-7
CDR3aa: CASSYTNPPSACTDTQYF
CDR3nt: TGTGCCAGCAGTTACACAAACCCCCCTAGCGCCTGCACAGATACGCAGTATTTT

j_gene: TRBJ1-5
abundance: NA
d_gene: NA
v_gene: TRBV6-1
CDR3aa: CASSVRIGNQPQHF
CDR3nt: TGTGCCAGCAGTGTGCGGATCGGCAATCAGCCCCAGCATTTT

j_gene: TRBJ1-5
abundance: NA
d_gene: NA
v_gene: TRBV4-3
CDR3aa: CASSLDSWTQPQHF
CDR3nt: TGCGCCAGCAGCCTGGACTCCTGGACGCAACCCCAGCATTTT

j_gene: TRBJ1-3
abundance: NA
d_gene: NA
v_gene: TRBV28
CDR3aa: CASSLPVQVGNTIYF
CDR3nt: TGTGCCAGCAGTTTACCCGTGCAGGTGGGAAACACCATATATTTT

j_gene: TRBJ2-7
abundance: NA
d_gene: NA
v_gene: TRBV28
CDR3aa: CASSFGGLPSEYF
CDR3nt: TGTGCCAGCAGTTTCGGGGGACTCCCTAGTGAGTACTTC

j_gene: TRBJ2-3
abundance: once
d_gene: TRBD2
v_gene: TRBV7-3
CDR3aa: CASSQNSGRVHGTQYF
CDR3nt: TGTGCCAGCAGCCAAAATAGCGGGAGGGTGCACGGTACGCAGTATTTT

j_gene: TRBJ2-1
abundance: NA
d_gene: TRBD1
v_gene: TRBV7-9
CDR3aa: CASREQGFEQFF
CDR3nt: TGTGCCAGCAGGGAACAGGGGTTTGAGCAGTTCTTC

j_gene: TRBJ2-3
abundance: NA
d_gene: NA
v_gene: TRBV7-3
CDR3aa: CASSLDQERDTQYF
CDR3nt: TGTGCCAGCAGCTTAGACCAGGAAAGGGATACGCAGTATTTT

j_gene: TRBJ2-5
abundance: NA
d_gene: TRBD2
v_gene: TRBV7-3
CDR3aa: CASSLRGDQYETQYF
CDR3nt: TGTGCCAGCAGCCTACGGGGGGACCAGTACGAGACCCAGTACTTC

j_gene: TRBJ2-7
abundance: NA
d_gene: TRBD1
v_gene: TRBV9
CDR3aa: CASSPGQGVDEQYF
CDR3nt: TGTGCCAGCAGCCCGGGACAGGGGGTAGACGAGCAGTACTTC

j_gene: TRBJ1-1
abundance: NA
d_gene: TRBD1
v_gene: TRBV18
CDR3aa: CASSPGQTNTEAFF
CDR3nt: TGTGCCAGCTCACCGGGACAGACGAACACTGAAGCTTTCTTT

j_gene: TRBJ2-1
abundance: NA
d_gene: TRBD2
v_gene: TRBV7-8
CDR3aa: CASRISGRALYNEQFF
CDR3nt: TGTGCCAGCAGAATTAGCGGGAGGGCCCTCTACAATGAGCAGTTCTTC

j_gene: TRBJ1-6
abundance: NA
d_gene: TRBD1
v_gene: TRBV6-5
CDR3aa: CASSYWRQGGSPLHF
CDR3nt: TGTGCCAGCAGTTACTGGAGACAGGGTGGATCACCCCTCCACTTT

j_gene: TRBJ1-6
abundance: few
d_gene: NA
v_gene: TRBV19
CDR3aa: CASSPGNNSPLHF
CDR3nt: TGTGCCAGTAGTCCAGGCAATAATTCACCCCTCCACTTT

j_gene: TRBJ2-1
abundance: NA
d_gene: TRBD2
v_gene: TRBV2
CDR3aa: CASRAGTSGIGTPLQSYNEQFF
CDR3nt: TGTGCCAGCAGGGCCGGGACTAGCGGGATTGGAACACCATTACAGTCCTACAATGAGCAGTTCTTC

j_gene: TRBJ2-7
abundance: NA
d_gene: NA
v_gene: TRBV19
CDR3aa: CASSGKEQYF
CDR3nt: TGTGCCAGTAGCGGGAAAGAGCAGTACTTC

j_gene: TRBJ1-2
abundance: NA
d_gene: NA
v_gene: TRBV19
CDR3aa: CASSMSAGLEGYTF
CDR3nt: TGTGCCAGTAGTATGTCGGCAGGGCTGGAGGGCTACACCTTC

j_gene: TRBJ1-1
abundance: NA
d_gene: NA
v_gene: TRBV6-5
CDR3aa: CASSPPGRSTEAFF
CDR3nt: TGTGCCAGCAGCCCCCCAGGGCGTAGCACTGAAGCTTTCTTT

j_gene: TRBJ2-3
abundance: NA
d_gene: TRBD1
v_gene: TRBV9
CDR3aa: CASSTRDRSDTQYF
CDR3nt: TGTGCCAGCAGCACCCGGGACAGGTCAGATACGCAGTATTTT

j_gene: TRBJ1-5
abundance: NA
d_gene: TRBD1
v_gene: TRBV2
CDR3aa: CASSEQGASNQPQHF
CDR3nt: TGTGCCAGCAGTGAACAGGGGGCGAGCAATCAGCCCCAGCATTTT

j_gene: TRBJ1-2
abundance: NA
d_gene: TRBD1
v_gene: TRBV28
CDR3aa: CATLLRDRPRYTF
CDR3nt: TGTGCCACCCTCTTAAGGGACAGGCCAAGGTACACCTTC

j_gene: TRBJ1-6
abundance: NA
d_gene: TRBD1
v_gene: TRBV19
CDR3aa: CASSAGGSSPLHF
CDR3nt: TGTGCCAGTAGCGCAGGGGGCAGTTCACCCCTCCACTTT

j_gene: TRBJ1-5
abundance: NA
d_gene: NA
v_gene: TRBV5-5
CDR3aa: CASSLVGSGNQPQHF
CDR3nt: TGTGCCAGCAGCCTAGTCGGCAGCGGAAATCAGCCCCAGCATTTT

j_gene: TRBJ2-7
abundance: NA
d_gene: NA
v_gene: TRBV5-6
CDR3aa: CASSLADYGEASYEQYF
CDR3nt: TGTGCCAGCAGCTTGGCCGACTATGGCGAGGCCTCCTACGAGCAGTACTTC

j_gene: TRBJ2-5
abundance: NA
d_gene: TRBD1
v_gene: TRBV6-1
CDR3aa: CASSDGQGWETQYF
CDR3nt: TGTGCCAGCAGTGACGGACAGGGGTGGGAGACCCAGTACTTC

j_gene: TRBJ2-1
abundance: once
d_gene: TRBD1
v_gene: TRBV5-4
CDR3aa: CASSLRQGSVDEQFF
CDR3nt: TGTGCCAGCAGCTTACGACAGGGGAGCGTGGATGAGCAGTTCTTC

j_gene: TRBJ1-6
abundance: NA
d_gene: TRBD1
v_gene: TRBV9
CDR3aa: CASSVRTGEDSPLHF
CDR3nt: TGTGCCAGCAGCGTTAGGACAGGGGAAGACTCACCCCTCCACTTT

j_gene: TRBJ1-6
abundance: NA
d_gene: NA
v_gene: TRBV11-2
CDR3aa: CASSPRSYNSPPHF
CDR3nt: TGTGCCAGCAGCCCCCGCTCCTATAATTCACCCCCCCACTTT

j_gene: TRBJ1-2
abundance: NA
d_gene: NA
v_gene: TRBV9
CDR3aa: CASSPPGGGYGYTF
CDR3nt: TGTGCCAGCAGCCCTCCCGGGGGAGGCTATGGCTACACCTTC

j_gene: TRBJ1-2
abundance: few
d_gene: NA
v_gene: TRBV15
CDR3aa: CATSREDSLYGYTF
CDR3nt: TGTGCCACCAGCAGAGAGGACAGTCTATATGGCTACACCTTC

j_gene: TRBJ1-3
abundance: NA
d_gene: NA
v_gene: TRBV7-2
CDR3aa: CASSFNSRGNTIYF
CDR3nt: TGTGCCAGCAGCTTCAATTCTCGGGGAAACACCATATATTTT

j_gene: TRBJ2-1
abundance: NA
d_gene: NA
v_gene: TRBV5-1
CDR3aa: CASSLALGREVSYNEQFF
CDR3nt: TGCGCCAGCAGCTTGGCCTTAGGGCGGGAAGTCTCCTACAATGAGCAGTTCTTC

j_gene: TRBJ2-6
abundance: few
d_gene: NA
v_gene: TRBV5-4
CDR3aa: CASSKGPTTGANVLTF
CDR3nt: TGTGCCAGCAGCAAAGGACCGACTACTGGGGCCAACGTCCTGACTTTC

j_gene: TRBJ2-7
abundance: once
d_gene: NA
v_gene: TRBV28
CDR3aa: CASTPARGIRYEQYF
CDR3nt: TGTGCCAGCACCCCCGCGCGAGGGATCCGTTACGAGCAGTACTTC

j_gene: TRBJ2-3
abundance: NA
d_gene: NA
v_gene: TRBV7-2
CDR3aa: CASSSLEGAADTQYF
CDR3nt: TGTGCCAGCAGCTCCTTGGAGGGGGCGGCAGATACGCAGTATTTT

j_gene: TRBJ2-7
abundance: once
d_gene: TRBD1
v_gene: TRBV7-2
CDR3aa: CASSLGTAMYF
CDR3nt: TGTGCCAGCAGCCTAGGGACAGCTATGTACTTC

j_gene: TRBJ2-3
abundance: NA
d_gene: TRBD1
v_gene: TRBV9
CDR3aa: CASSARDRLGVTDTQYF
CDR3nt: TGTGCCAGCAGCGCCCGGGACAGGCTTGGGGTTACAGATACGCAGTATTTT

j_gene: TRBJ2-2
abundance: NA
d_gene: NA
v_gene: TRBV7-2
CDR3aa: CASSSYRWWGGELFF
CDR3nt: TGTGCCAGCAGCTCTTACAGGTGGTGGGGCGGGGAGCTGTTTTTT

j_gene: TRBJ2-1
abundance: NA
d_gene: TRBD2
v_gene: TRBV2
CDR3aa: CASSDAGGDNEQFF
CDR3nt: TGTGCCAGCAGTGACGCGGGGGGGGACAATGAGCAGTTCTTC

j_gene: TRBJ2-7
abundance: NA
d_gene: NA
v_gene: TRBV21-1
CDR3aa: CASPIRGLSYEQYF
CDR3nt: TGTGCCAGCCCCATCAGAGGACTATCCTACGAGCAGTACTTC